These T cell receptor beta chains were read from a single sample in a study of T cells in Graves' hyperthyroidism and ophthalmopathy. TCRdb re-called the multiplex PCR reads through MiXCR, storing one row per CDR3 protein. The sample yields 410,000 or so distinct CDR3 sequences, 14% to 15% seen once. The sample comprised blood. These receptors were collected from a man between 18 and 35 years old with Graves' ophthalmopathy. CDR3s include the opening cysteine and the closing phenylalanine or tryptophan. D genes are given only for firm matches. Not every row has a clone size; where given, it reads once, few, many or a size class.

j_gene | v_gene | d_gene | abundance | CDR3nt | CDR3aa
TRBJ2-7 | TRBV20-1 | NA | once | TGCAGTGCTAGTCGGGGGGCGGTCTCCTACGAGCAGTACTTC | CSASRGAVSYEQYF
TRBJ1-2 | TRBV5-4 | NA | NA | TGTGCCAGCAGACCCGCCCGGGAGTCCCATGGCTACACCTTC | CASRPARESHGYTF
TRBJ1-2 | TRBV25-1 | TRBD1 | NA | TGTGCCAGCAGGTCGGGACAGCTTACTAACTATGGCTACACCTTC | CASRSGQLTNYGYTF
TRBJ1-2 | TRBV5-1 | TRBD1 | NA | TGCGCCAGCAGACAGGGGTCTGGCTACACCTTC | CASRQGSGYTF
TRBJ2-5 | TRBV15 | NA | many | TGTGCCACCGCTCGGTGGCAGCAAGAGACCCAGTACTTC | CATARWQQETQYF
TRBJ2-7 | TRBV25-1 | NA | NA | TGTGCCAGCAGTGAATCCCCGACGGCAACCTACGAGCAGTACTTC | CASSESPTATYEQYF
TRBJ1-6 | TRBV4-2 | TRBD1 | NA | TGTGCCAGCAGCCAAGCGAGCACCGGGACAGGGGGCAATTCACCCCTCCACTTT | CASSQASTGTGGNSPLHF
TRBJ2-5 | TRBV18 | NA | NA | TGTGCCAGCTCACCTTTTCTCGCGGGCAAAGAGACCCAGTACTTC | CASSPFLAGKETQYF
TRBJ2-2 | TRBV6-6 | TRBD1 | NA | TGTGCCAGCAGGACAGGGATAAGAAACACCGGGGAGCTGTTTTTT | CASRTGIRNTGELFF
TRBJ1-5 | TRBV5-5 | NA | NA | TGTGCCAGCAGCTTGGATAACAGGAATCAGCCCCAGCATTTT | CASSLDNRNQPQHF
TRBJ1-4 | TRBV6-1 | NA | many | TGTGCCAGCAGCTTTGTACGGTGGGAAAAACTGTTTTTT | CASSFVRWEKLFF
TRBJ2-1 | TRBV3-1 | NA | few | TGTGCCAGCAGCCAAGATGGGGGGGGCTTTGGGTACAATGAGCAGTTCTTC | CASSQDGGGFGYNEQFF
TRBJ2-5 | TRBV7-9 | NA | NA | TGTGCCAGCAGCGATGCATGGCTTCAAGAGACCCAGTACTTC | CASSDAWLQETQYF
TRBJ1-2 | TRBV11-2 | NA | many | TGTGCCAGCAGCCTTTCGGACGGAGCCTATGGCTACACCTTC | CASSLSDGAYGYTF
TRBJ2-4 | TRBV6-1 | NA | many | TGTGCCAGCACCCCGGGTGGGATAGCCAAAAACATTCAGTACTTC | CASTPGGIAKNIQYF
TRBJ2-5 | TRBV9 | NA | NA | TGTGCCAGCAGCGGGGACACGCGATTCCAAGAGACCCAGTACTTC | CASSGDTRFQETQYF
TRBJ1-2 | TRBV5-1 | NA | many | TGCGCCAGCAGACCTTCGGAGTCTGGCTACACCTTC | CASRPSESGYTF
TRBJ1-2 | TRBV4-2 | NA | few | TGTGCCAGCAGCCCCCCAGGGATCTATGGCTACACCTTC | CASSPPGIYGYTF
TRBJ2-3 | TRBV30 | NA | NA | TGTGCCTGGGCAGGGGGGGTTAGCACAGATACGCAGTATTTT | CAWAGGVSTDTQYF
TRBJ2-7 | TRBV12-3/TRBV12-4 | NA | many | TGTGCCAGCAGTTTATATGGGGGGATGCCTTACGAGCAGTACTTC | CASSLYGGMPYEQYF
TRBJ1-2 | TRBV7-9 | TRBD1 | many | TGTGCCAGCAGCGAGGCACTAACAGGGGACGATGGCTACACCTTC | CASSEALTGDDGYTF
TRBJ1-5 | TRBV19 | NA | many | TGTGCCAGTAGTATAGCCCATCTTCCCTTGGGCAATCAGCCCCAGCATTTT | CASSIAHLPLGNQPQHF
TRBJ2-1 | TRBV10-3 | NA | NA | TGTGCCATCAGTGGCCCCTCGGGATCCTCAGGGGCCTACAATGAGCAGTTCTTC | CAISGPSGSSGAYNEQFF
TRBJ2-3 | TRBV24-1 | TRBD2 | NA | TGTGCCACCAGTGATTTGCAAGGCCTTAGCGGGACCACAGATACGCAGTATTTT | CATSDLQGLSGTTDTQYF
TRBJ2-3 | TRBV19 | TRBD2 | many | TGTGCCAGTGCCCTGACTAGCGGATACACAGATACGCAGTATTTT | CASALTSGYTDTQYF
TRBJ1-6 | TRBV5-8 | NA | NA | TGTGCCAGCAGCTTGGCTCGGGGTTACGGTAATTCACCCCTCCACTTT | CASSLARGYGNSPLHF
TRBJ2-1 | TRBV2 | NA | many | TGTGCCAGCAGTAAGGACGCGAGCTCCTACAATGAGCAGTTCTTC | CASSKDASSYNEQFF
TRBJ2-3 | TRBV5-1 | TRBD2 | many | TGCGCCAGCAGCTTGTTATCTAGCGGAACTAGCACAGATACGCAGTATTTT | CASSLLSSGTSTDTQYF
TRBJ2-1 | TRBV2 | TRBD1 | many | TGTGCCAGCAGTGCCGGGACAGGGGAAGGCAATGAGCAGTTCTTC | CASSAGTGEGNEQFF
TRBJ1-2 | TRBV12-3/TRBV12-4 | NA | few | TGTGCCAGCAGTTGGACCCCTCGGAGCTACACCTTC | CASSWTPRSYTF
TRBJ2-1 | TRBV29-1 | TRBD2 | NA | TGCAGCGTTGCCGGACTAGCCAGCTCCTACAATGAGCAGTTCTTC | CSVAGLASSYNEQFF
TRBJ1-2 | TRBV20-1 | NA | many | TGCAGTGCTCGTACAGGGTTGGGTGGCTACACCTTC | CSARTGLGGYTF
TRBJ2-7 | TRBV12-3/TRBV12-4 | NA | many | TGTGCCAGCAGTTTTATGTCAGGGCGGGAGCAGTACTTC | CASSFMSGREQYF
TRBJ2-7 | TRBV5-1 | TRBD2 | few | TGCGCCAGCAGCTTGGAACTAGCGGGAGCGACTTTGGGGGAGCAGTACTTC | CASSLELAGATLGEQYF
TRBJ2-4 | TRBV10-2 | TRBD1 | NA | TGCGCCAGCAAGGAAAGGGACAGGCGGAACATTCAGTACTTC | CASKERDRRNIQYF
TRBJ2-3 | TRBV5-1 | NA | few | TGCGCCAGCAGCTTGGGAGGGGGGGGCCTGAGCGATACGCAGTATTTT | CASSLGGGGLSDTQYF
TRBJ1-6 | TRBV3-1 | NA | many | TGTGCCAGCAGCCAAGGATCCGGGGATAATTCACCCCTCCACTTT | CASSQGSGDNSPLHF
TRBJ2-1 | TRBV11-3 | NA | many | TGTGCCAGCAGCTTAGATGGGGGCGGTGAGCAGTTCTTC | CASSLDGGGEQFF
TRBJ1-5 | TRBV6-1 | NA | NA | TGTGCCTGCAGTGATAGTGGGGGTAATCAGCCCCAGCATTTT | CACSDSGGNQPQHF
TRBJ2-7 | TRBV11-3 | NA | NA | TGTGCCAGCAGCTTCGGGTCGGGGGTCTACGAGCAGTACTTC | CASSFGSGVYEQYF
TRBJ2-3 | TRBV10-1 | TRBD2 | few | TGCGCCAGCAGCGAGCGGGAGGGTACAGATACGCAGTATTTT | CASSEREGTDTQYF
TRBJ2-3 | TRBV5-1 | TRBD2 | many | TGCGCCAGCAGAGTCTCGGGGGGAGGGGATACGCAGTATTTT | CASRVSGGGDTQYF
TRBJ1-1 | TRBV7-9 | NA | NA | TGTGCCAGCAGCTCGGACACTAAGAACACTGAAGCTTTCTTT | CASSSDTKNTEAFF
TRBJ2-1 | TRBV11-2 | NA | many | TGTGCCAGCAGCTCCGGACTCCTCCCCCATGAGCAGTTCTTC | CASSSGLLPHEQFF
TRBJ1-4 | TRBV7-9 | NA | few | TGTGCCAGCAGCTTAAGAGGGTCTACTAATGAAAAACTGTTTTTT | CASSLRGSTNEKLFF
TRBJ2-7 | TRBV19 | NA | NA | TGTGCCAGTCAGTTCTCAGGCACCTACGAGCAGTACTTC | CASQFSGTYEQYF
TRBJ2-7 | TRBV7-2 | NA | many | TGTGCCAGCAGCTTATGGGAAGGGGACCTCTACGAGCAGTACTTC | CASSLWEGDLYEQYF
TRBJ1-4 | TRBV12-3/TRBV12-4 | NA | few | TGTGCCAGCAGTAGGACAGCCTCTGATGAAAAACTGTTTTTT | CASSRTASDEKLFF
TRBJ2-3 | TRBV2 | NA | many | TGTGCCAGCAGAGACACTAGCACAGATACGCAGTATTTT | CASRDTSTDTQYF
TRBJ2-1 | TRBV7-9 | NA | many | TGTGCCAGCAGCGGCAGGGTTCGCCCCTACAATGAGCAGTTCTTC | CASSGRVRPYNEQFF
TRBJ1-1 | TRBV5-1 | TRBD1 | NA | TGCGCCAGCAGGGGGGACAGGGGGCATGGTGAAGCTTTCTTT | CASRGDRGHGEAFF
TRBJ2-5 | TRBV19 | TRBD1 | few | TGTGCCAGTAGTATGGGACAGGGGGCAGGAAGAGAGACCCAGTACTTC | CASSMGQGAGRETQYF